These 22 T cell receptor beta chains were sequenced from one sample in a study of cytomegalovirus exposure and HLA in healthy donors. Data came from immunoSEQ multiplex PCR; TCRdb stores just in-frame clones and leaves some out. Among 100,000 or so clones, about 88% were seen once, and the ten largest hold 4%. The sample consisted of PBMCs. The receptors derive from a woman aged 18-35 years in good health and CMV-seropositive.

The V and J genes are TRBV7-6 and TRBJ1-2, with 12 positions matching TRBD1. V gave up 5 bases and J gave up 7 bases; unmatched junction bases: 11. This CDR3 has 16 residues. The V gene's germline CDR1 is SGHVS and CDR2 FNYEAQ. The CDR3 nucleotides are TGTGCCAGCAGCCCCGGGACAGGGGGCGTTGGGGGTGGCTACACCTTC. Protein: CASSPGTGGVGGGYTF.

V usage is TRBV23-1 and J usage is TRBJ2-2; 10 bases are a match to TRBD2. TRBV23-1 is given ORF status, its function remaining uncertain. V shed 9 bases and J 2 bases; nucleotides not matched to a gene: 21. The CDR3 contains 20 residues. CDR3 region: CARRLKGSSGGRVNTGELFF. CDR3 sequence (DNA): TGCGCCAGAAGGCTCAAAGGTAGTAGCGGGGGGCGGGTCAACACCGGGGAGCTGTTTTTT.

This clone showed up many times. The rearrangement joins TRBV23-1 to TRBJ2-7; D may be TRBD1 (6 bases). TRBV23-1 carries the ORF label, with uncertain function. The V end was cut by 2 bases, the J end by 3 bases, with 14 bases between. The CDR3 consists of 15 residues. The chain's CDR3 is CASSQPGTKHYEQYF. CDR3 nucleotides: TGCGCCAGCAGTCAACCCGGGACAAAACACTACGAGCAGTACTTC.

The V call is TRBV19, the J call TRBJ1-5; 10 bases line up with TRBD1. V shed 6 bases, J shed 4 bases, and the junction held 6 bases outside the gene matches. The germline CDR1 and CDR2 sequences are LNHDA and SQIVND (reference sequence). The CDR3 totals 15 residues. CDR3 nucleotides: TGTGCCAGTAGACCAGAGGGACAGGGGAATCAGCCCCAGCATTTT. Translation gives CASRPEGQGNQPQHF.

The chain has TRBV5-1 and TRBJ1-3, with TRBD1 matching 7 bases. This CDR3 spans 15 amino acids. Per germline, CDR1 SGHRS and CDR2 YFSETQ. J gave up 1 base and V 0 bases, and 1 base lay outside the gene matches. The CDR3 is CASSLEGASGNTIYF. The CDR3 DNA reads as TGCGCCAGCAGCTTGGAGGGGGCTTCTGGAAACACCATATATTTT. Based on the CDR3 plus reference TRBV5-1 and TRBJ1-3, the full variable domain is KAGVTQTPRYLIKTRGQQVTLSCSPISGHRSVSWYQQTPGQGLQFLFEYFSETQRNKGNFPGRFSGRQFSNSRSEMNVSTLELGDSALYLCASSLEGASGNTIYFGEGSWLTVV.

The rearrangement uses TRBV5-6 and TRBJ2-1; 8 positions agree with TRBD1. The ends lost 4 bases at V and 10 bases at J; junction bases unmatched: 16. CDR3 length: 16 residues. Germline values: CDR1 SGHDT, CDR2 YYEEEE. The CDR3 sequence: CASSARTGTLPREQFF. The CDR3 nucleotides are TGTGCCAGCAGCGCCCGGACAGGGACCCTCCCCCGGGAGCAGTTCTTC. The whole variable domain, filled in from reference TRBV5-6 and TRBJ2-1, reads DAGVTQSPTHLIKTRGQQVTLRCSPKSGHDTVSWYQQALGQGPQFIFQYYEEEERQRGNFPDRFSGHQFPNYSSELNVNALLLGDSALYLCASSARTGTLPREQFFGPGTRLTVL.

This clone was observed at least ten times. This chain links TRBV5-1 with TRBJ2-6; 7 bases line up with TRBD2. The length of the CDR3 is 16 residues. V gave up 0 bases and J gave up 1 base; unmatched junction bases: 1. Germline V gives CDR1 SGHRS, CDR2 YFSETQ. The CDR3 nucleotides are TGCGCCAGCAGCTTGGGGCGGGGGTCTGGGGCCAACGTCCTGACTTTC. Its protein is CASSLGRGSGANVLTF.

The chain uses TRBV5-8 and TRBJ1-6; 9 bases line up with TRBD1. This CDR3 region has 18 residues. Germline-derived CDR1 and CDR2 are SGHTS and YDEGEE. Trimming at V came to 4 bases and at J to 4 bases, leaving 12 bases not matched to a gene. The CDR3 reads CASSPTKTGGGYNSPLHF. CDR3 in DNA: TGTGCCAGCAGCCCGACCAAGACAGGGGGGGGGTATAATTCACCCCTCCACTTT.

J is TRBJ2-3 and V is TRBV7-2; TRBD1 agrees at 11 bases. The length of the CDR3 is 16 residues. Germline assignment: CDR1 SGHTA and CDR2 FQGNSA. The trim removed 1 base at V and 2 bases at J, leaving 2 bases unmatched. In nucleotides, the CDR3 is TGTGCCAGCAGCTTAGAGGGACAGGGGGACACAGATACGCAGTATTTT. It codes for CASSLEGQGDTDTQYF. Full variable domain (rest looked up from reference TRBV7-2 and TRBJ2-3): GAGVSQSPSNKVTEKGKDVELRCDPISGHTALYWYRQSLGQGLEFLIYFQGNSAPDKSGLPSDRFSAERTGGSVSTLTIQRTQQEDSAVYLCASSLEGQGDTDTQYFGPGTRLTVL.

The chain has TRBV7-9 and TRBJ1-5, with TRBD1 as a possible D gene (6 bases). The V end was cut by 1 base, the J end by 2 bases, with 15 bases between. The CDR3 extends over 17 amino acids. Germline V gene lookup returns CDR1 SEHNR and CDR2 FQNEAQ (reference sequence). This CDR3 is CASSLGRQAPGNQPQHF. CDR3 nucleotide sequence: TGTGCCAGCAGCTTAGGAAGACAGGCCCCCGGCAATCAGCCCCAGCATTTT.

The V and J genes are TRBV6-1 and TRBJ2-4, with D possibly being TRBD1 (7 bases). Germline CDR1 and CDR2: MNHNS and SASEGT. The CDR3 length is 16 residues. V lost 4 bases to trimming and J lost 5 bases, with 18 bases between them. The CDR3 is CASSVEGAVVQNIQYF. Written as DNA, the CDR3 is TGTGCCAGCAGTGTGGAGGGGGCCGTCGTCCAAAACATTCAGTACTTC.

The chain links TRBV28 to TRBJ1-2; 8 nucleotides line up with TRBD1. J gave up 2 bases and V 8 bases, and 4 bases lay outside the gene matches. CDR3 length: 13 residues. Germline V CDR1 and CDR2: MDHEN, SYDVKM. This chain's CDR3 is CASPGGTNYGYTF. The CDR3 bases are TGTGCCAGCCCAGGGGGCACGAACTATGGCTACACCTTC.

The chain combines TRBV5-1 with TRBJ1-5; 10 positions agree with TRBD1. CDR1 is SGHRS, CDR2 YFSETQ, per germline. The V gene end was trimmed by 4 bases and the J gene end by 7 bases; junction bases not matched to a gene: 5. This CDR3 comprises 14 residues. The CDR3 region has the DNA TGCGCCAGCAGCCCTGGACAGGGGGACCAGCCCCAGCATTTT. Amino acids: CASSPGQGDQPQHF. Looking up the rest from reference TRBV5-1 and TRBJ1-5 gives the full variable domain: KAGVTQTPRYLIKTRGQQVTLSCSPISGHRSVSWYQQTPGQGLQFLFEYFSETQRNKGNFPGRFSGRQFSNSRSEMNVSTLELGDSALYLCASSPGQGDQPQHFGDGTRLSIL.

The J gene is TRBJ1-1, the V gene TRBV7-9; a possible D gene is TRBD1 (6 bases). The CDR3 extends over 15 amino acids. Germline V gives CDR1 SEHNR, CDR2 FQNEAQ (reference sequence). V lost 5 bases to trimming and J lost 1 base, with 14 bases between them. The CDR3 sequence is CASSPYDRTNTEAFF. CDR3 nucleotides: TGTGCCAGCAGCCCCTACGACAGGACGAACACTGAAGCTTTCTTT. Filled out from reference TRBV7-9 and TRBJ1-1, the complete variable domain reads DTGVSQNPRHKITKRGQNVTFRCDPISEHNRLYWYRQTLGQGPEFLTYFQNEAQLEKSRLLSDRFSAERPKGSFSTLEIQRTEQGDSAMYLCASSPYDRTNTEAFFGQGTRLTVV.

This clone was observed a single time. The chain has TRBV5-1 and TRBJ2-7; 10 bases align to TRBD2. Trimming cost V 4 bases and J 5 bases; bases outside gene matches: 9. The CDR3 length is 15 residues. CDR1 is SGHRS, CDR2 YFSETQ, per germline. CDR3 protein: CASSLPSGRADEQYF. Here the CDR3 DNA reads TGCGCCAGCAGCCTGCCAAGCGGGAGGGCCGACGAGCAGTACTTC.

This clone has a single count. The chain employs TRBV5-1 and TRBJ2-5; weak D call: TRBD2 (5 bases). The ends were cut back, 4 bases at V and 9 bases at J, with 10 bases in the middle. The CDR3 totals 11 residues. Germline V gives CDR1 SGHRS, CDR2 YFSETQ. CDR3 sequence: CASSHEGSQYF. DNA for the CDR3: TGCGCCAGCAGCCATGAGGGTTCCCAGTACTTC.

V gene TRBV10-1 combines with J gene TRBJ2-2; possibly TRBD1 for D (6 bases). Trimming removed 4 bases from V and 1 base from J, with 16 bases in between. Germline V gene data show CDR1 as WNHNN and CDR2 as SYGVQD (reference sequence). The CDR3 contains 17 residues. Here the CDR3 reads CASSGGPYRENTGELFF. CDR3 in DNA: TGCGCCAGCAGTGGGGGGCCCTATAGAGAGAACACCGGGGAGCTGTTTTTT.

This chain uses TRBV2 with TRBJ2-3, with D maybe TRBD2 (5 bases). The CDR3 sequence is 15 residues long. V lost 8 bases, J lost 2 bases, and 17 bases lay in between. Germline V CDR1 and CDR2: SNHLY, FYNNEI. The CDR3 nucleotides are TGTGCCAGCGGTGTCACTAGAGGGCCCACAGATACGCAGTATTTT. Translating gives CASGVTRGPTDTQYF.

The genes are TRBV10-3 and TRBJ2-1; 7 bases line up with TRBD1. The trim removed 8 bases at V and 3 bases at J, leaving 7 bases unmatched. CDR3 length: 14 amino acids. Germline CDR1 is ENHRY and CDR2 is SYGVKD. The CDR3 is CAIGEWDSYNEQFF. The CDR3 DNA follows: TGTGCCATCGGAGAATGGGACAGCTACAATGAGCAGTTCTTC.

About this clone itself: The same CDR3 also results from other DNA sequences found in this sample. The chain uses TRBV28 and TRBJ1-5; 7 bases line up with TRBD1. The J segment lost 6 bases and the V segment lost 4 bases, leaving 3 bases of the junction unmatched. The CDR3 runs to 13 residues. CDR1 MDHEN and CDR2 SYDVKM come from the germline V gene. In DNA form, the CDR3 reads TGTGCCAGCAGTTCACAGGGGCTTCAGCCCCAGCATTTT. The encoded protein is CASSSQGLQPQHF.

The chain uses TRBV12-5 and TRBJ2-1, with a possible D match to TRBD1 (6 bases). This CDR3 region has 16 residues. Germline V gene data show CDR1 as LGHNT and CDR2 as FRNRAP. V gave up 6 bases and J gave up 2 bases, with 17 bases separating them. CDR3 region: CASGWTALGPYNEQFF. In nucleotides, the CDR3 is TGTGCTAGTGGCTGGACAGCCCTGGGACCCTACAATGAGCAGTTCTTC.

The chain carries TRBV4-1 and TRBJ2-1, with D perhaps matching TRBD1 (6 bases). The CDR3 is 16 amino acids. Germline V gene sequence: CDR1 MGHRA, CDR2 YSYEKL. The germline V and J ends were trimmed by 1 base and 4 bases, with 14 bases remaining between them. In nucleotides, the CDR3 is TGCGCCAGCAGCCAAGTTGGGCAGGGGATTTACAATGAGCAGTTCTTC. Protein sequence: CASSQVGQGIYNEQFF.